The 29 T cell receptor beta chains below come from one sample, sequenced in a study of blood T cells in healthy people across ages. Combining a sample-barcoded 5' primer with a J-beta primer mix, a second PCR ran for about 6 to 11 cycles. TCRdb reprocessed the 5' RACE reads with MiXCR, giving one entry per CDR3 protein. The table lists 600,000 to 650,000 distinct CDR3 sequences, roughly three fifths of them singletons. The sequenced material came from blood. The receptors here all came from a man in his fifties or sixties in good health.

CDR3 coding DNA: TGTGCCAGCGGGGCCCCCGAGTGGGAGACCCAGTACTTC. It specifies CASGAPEWETQYF. This chain joins TRBV6-6 and TRBJ2-5; tentatively, D is TRBD1 (5 bases). The germline gives CDR1 MNHNY, CDR2 SVGAGI (reference sequence). CDR3 size: 13 residues. The ends were cut back, 8 bases at V and 5 bases at J, with 15 bases in the middle.

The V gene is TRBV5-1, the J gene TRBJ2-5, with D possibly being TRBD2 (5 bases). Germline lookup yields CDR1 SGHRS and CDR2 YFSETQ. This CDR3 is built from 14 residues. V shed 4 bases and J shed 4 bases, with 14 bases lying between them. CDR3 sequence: CASSTTSARETQYF. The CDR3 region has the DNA TGCGCCAGCAGCACCACTAGTGCACGAGAGACCCAGTACTTC.

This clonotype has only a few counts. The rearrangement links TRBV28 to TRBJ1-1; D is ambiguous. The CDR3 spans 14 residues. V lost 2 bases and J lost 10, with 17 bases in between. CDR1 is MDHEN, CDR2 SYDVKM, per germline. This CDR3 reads CASSLIYRAGGAFF. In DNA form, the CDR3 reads TGTGCCAGCAGTTTAATTTATAGGGCAGGAGGAGCTTTCTTT.

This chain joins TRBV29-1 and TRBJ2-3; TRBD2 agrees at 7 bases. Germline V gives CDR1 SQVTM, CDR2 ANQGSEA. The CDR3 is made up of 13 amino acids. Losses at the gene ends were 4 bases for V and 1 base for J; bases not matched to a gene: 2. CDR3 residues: CSVGGGGTDTQYF. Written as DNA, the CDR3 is TGCAGCGTTGGGGGGGGAGGCACAGATACGCAGTATTTT.

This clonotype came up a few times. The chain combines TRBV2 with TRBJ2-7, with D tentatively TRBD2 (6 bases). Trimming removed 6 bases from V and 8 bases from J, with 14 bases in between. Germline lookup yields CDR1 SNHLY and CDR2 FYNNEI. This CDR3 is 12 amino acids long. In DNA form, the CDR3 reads TGTGCCAGCAGGGGGGACTTCTCTAAGCAGTACTTC. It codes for CASRGDFSKQYF.

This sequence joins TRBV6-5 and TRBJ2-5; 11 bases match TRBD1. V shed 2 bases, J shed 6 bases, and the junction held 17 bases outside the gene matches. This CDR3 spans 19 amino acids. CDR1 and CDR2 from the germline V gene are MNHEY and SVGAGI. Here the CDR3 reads CASSYPTQGGTGGRKTQYF. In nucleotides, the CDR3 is TGTGCCAGCAGTTACCCCACGCAAGGGGGGACAGGGGGGCGAAAGACCCAGTACTTC.

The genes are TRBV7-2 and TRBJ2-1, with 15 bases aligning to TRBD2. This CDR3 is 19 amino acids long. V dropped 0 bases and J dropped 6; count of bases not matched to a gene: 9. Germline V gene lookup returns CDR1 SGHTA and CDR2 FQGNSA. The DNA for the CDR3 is TGTGCCAGCAGCTTAGCGGGGACTAGCGGGGGGCTCCCGGGCAATGAGCAGTTCTTC. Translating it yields CASSLAGTSGGLPGNEQFF.

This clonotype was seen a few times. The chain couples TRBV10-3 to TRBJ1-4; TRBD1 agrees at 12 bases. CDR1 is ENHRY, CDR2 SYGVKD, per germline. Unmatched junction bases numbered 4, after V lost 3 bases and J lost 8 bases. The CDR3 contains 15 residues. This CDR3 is CAISDRDRGLEKLFF. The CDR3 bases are TGTGCCATCAGTGACCGGGACAGGGGGCTAGAAAAACTGTTTTTT.

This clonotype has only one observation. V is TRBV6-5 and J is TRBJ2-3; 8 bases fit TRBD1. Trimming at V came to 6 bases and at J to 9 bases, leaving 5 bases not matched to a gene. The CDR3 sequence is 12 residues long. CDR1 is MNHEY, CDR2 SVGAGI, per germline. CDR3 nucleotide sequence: TGTGCCAGCAGGGACAGGGCCTGGACGCAGTATTTT. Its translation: CASRDRAWTQYF.

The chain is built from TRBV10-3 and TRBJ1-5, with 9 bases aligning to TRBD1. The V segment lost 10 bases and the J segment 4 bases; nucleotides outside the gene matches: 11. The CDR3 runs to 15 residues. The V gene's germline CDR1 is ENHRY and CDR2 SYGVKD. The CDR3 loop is CATAWDRESNQPQHF. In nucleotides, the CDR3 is TGTGCCACCGCCTGGGACAGGGAATCAAATCAGCCCCAGCATTTT.

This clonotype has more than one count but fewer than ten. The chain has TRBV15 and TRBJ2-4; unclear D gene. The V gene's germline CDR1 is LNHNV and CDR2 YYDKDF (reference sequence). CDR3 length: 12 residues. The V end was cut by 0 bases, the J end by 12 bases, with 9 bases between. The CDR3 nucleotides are TGTGCCACCAGCAGAGATTGGATCGCTCAGTACTTC. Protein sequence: CATSRDWIAQYF.

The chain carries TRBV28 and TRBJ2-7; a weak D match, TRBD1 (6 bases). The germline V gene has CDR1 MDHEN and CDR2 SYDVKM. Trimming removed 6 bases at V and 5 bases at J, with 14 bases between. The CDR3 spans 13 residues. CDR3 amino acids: CASREPQGNEQYF. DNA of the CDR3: TGTGCCAGCAGGGAACCACAGGGAAACGAGCAGTACTTC.

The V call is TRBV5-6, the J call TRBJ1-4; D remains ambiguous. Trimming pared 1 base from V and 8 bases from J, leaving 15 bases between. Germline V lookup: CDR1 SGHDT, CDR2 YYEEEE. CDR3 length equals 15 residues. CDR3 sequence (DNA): TGTGCCAGCAGCTTGAATGGTCGCTCGGGGGAAAAACTGTTTTTT. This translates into CASSLNGRSGEKLFF.

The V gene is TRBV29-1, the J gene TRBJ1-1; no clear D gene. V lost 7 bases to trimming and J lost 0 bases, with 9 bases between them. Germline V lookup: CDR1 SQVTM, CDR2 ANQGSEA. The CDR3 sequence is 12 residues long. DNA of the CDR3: TGCAGCGCCGCAGTTTTGAACACTGAAGCTTTCTTT. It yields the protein CSAAVLNTEAFF.

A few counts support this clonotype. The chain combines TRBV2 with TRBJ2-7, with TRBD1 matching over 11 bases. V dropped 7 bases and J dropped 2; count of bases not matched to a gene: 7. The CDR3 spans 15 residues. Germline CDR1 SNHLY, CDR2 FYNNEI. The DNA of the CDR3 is TGTGCCAGCATCTGGAGGACAGGGGGCACCTACGAGCAGTACTTC. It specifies CASIWRTGGTYEQYF.

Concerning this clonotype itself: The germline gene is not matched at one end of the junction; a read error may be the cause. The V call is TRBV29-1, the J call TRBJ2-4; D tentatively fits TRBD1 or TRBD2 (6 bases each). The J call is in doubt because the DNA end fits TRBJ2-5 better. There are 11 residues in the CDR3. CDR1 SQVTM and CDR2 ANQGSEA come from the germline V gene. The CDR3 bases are TGCAGCATCGGGGGCCAAGCGACCCAGTACTTC. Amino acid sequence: CSIGGQATQYF.

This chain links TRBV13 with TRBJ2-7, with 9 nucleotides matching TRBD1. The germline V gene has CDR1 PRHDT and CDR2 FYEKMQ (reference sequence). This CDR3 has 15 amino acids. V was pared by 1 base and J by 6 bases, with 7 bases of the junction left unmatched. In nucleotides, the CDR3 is TGTGCCAGCAGCTTAGAAAGGACAGGGGATAGCGAGCAGTACTTC. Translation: CASSLERTGDSEQYF. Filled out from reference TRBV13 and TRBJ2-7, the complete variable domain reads AAGVIQSPRHLIKEKRETATLKCYPIPRHDTVYWYQQGPGQDPQFLISFYEKMQSDKGSIPDRFSAQQFSDYHSELNMSSLELGDSALYFCASSLERTGDSEQYFGPGTRLTVT.

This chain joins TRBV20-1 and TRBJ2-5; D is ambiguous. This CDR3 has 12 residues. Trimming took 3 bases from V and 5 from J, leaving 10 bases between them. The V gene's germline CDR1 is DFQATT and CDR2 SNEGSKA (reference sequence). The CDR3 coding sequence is TGCAGTGCTAGTATAGGGTCCGAGACCCAGTACTTC. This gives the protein CSASIGSETQYF.

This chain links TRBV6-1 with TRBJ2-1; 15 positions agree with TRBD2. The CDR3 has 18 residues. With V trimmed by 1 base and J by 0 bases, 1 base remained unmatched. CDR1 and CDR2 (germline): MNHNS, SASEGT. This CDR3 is CASSEGTSGRASYNEQFF. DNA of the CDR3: TGTGCCAGCAGTGAAGGGACTAGCGGGAGGGCCTCCTACAATGAGCAGTTCTTC.

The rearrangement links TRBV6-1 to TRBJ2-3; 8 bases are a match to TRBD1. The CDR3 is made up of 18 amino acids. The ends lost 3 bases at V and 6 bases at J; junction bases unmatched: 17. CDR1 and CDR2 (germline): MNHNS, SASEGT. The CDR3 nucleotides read TGTGCCAGCAGTGAGGGCCCCCCGGGACAGGACATCCCGGATACGCAGTATTTT. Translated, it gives CASSEGPPGQDIPDTQYF.

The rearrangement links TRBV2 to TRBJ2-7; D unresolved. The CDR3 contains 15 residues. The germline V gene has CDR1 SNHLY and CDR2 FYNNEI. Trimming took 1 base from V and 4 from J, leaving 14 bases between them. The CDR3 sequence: CASSEGVGSWYEQYF. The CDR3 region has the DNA TGTGCCAGCAGTGAAGGGGTAGGGTCTTGGTACGAGCAGTACTTC. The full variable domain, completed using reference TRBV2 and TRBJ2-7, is EPEVTQTPSHQVTQMGQEVILRCVPISNHLYFYWYRQILGQKVEFLVSFYNNEISEKSEIFDDQFSVERPDGSNFTLKIRSTKLEDSAMYFCASSEGVGSWYEQYFGPGTRLTVT.

The CDR3 DNA sequence: TGCGCCAGCAGCTTGACAGATAACTATGGCTACACCTTC. It specifies CASSLTDNYGYTF. This chain connects TRBV5-1 to TRBJ1-2; no clear D. CDR1 SGHRS and CDR2 YFSETQ come from the germline V gene. Trimming removed 1 base at V and 1 base at J, with 5 bases between. This CDR3 has 13 amino acids.

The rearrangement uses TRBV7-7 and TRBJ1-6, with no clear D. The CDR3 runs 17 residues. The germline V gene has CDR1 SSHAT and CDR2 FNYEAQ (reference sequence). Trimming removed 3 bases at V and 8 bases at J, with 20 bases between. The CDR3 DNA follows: TGTGCCAGCAGCTTTATGCGTCGGCCCATTGATCATTCACCCCTCCACTTT. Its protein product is CASSFMRRPIDHSPLHF.

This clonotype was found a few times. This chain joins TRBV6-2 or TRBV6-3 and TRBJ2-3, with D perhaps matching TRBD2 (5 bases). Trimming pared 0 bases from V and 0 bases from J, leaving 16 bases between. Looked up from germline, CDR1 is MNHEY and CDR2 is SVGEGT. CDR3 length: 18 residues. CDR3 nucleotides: TGTGCCAGCAGTTACTCAACTAGTCGTAGCGCTAGCACAGATACGCAGTATTTT. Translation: CASSYSTSRSASTDTQYF.

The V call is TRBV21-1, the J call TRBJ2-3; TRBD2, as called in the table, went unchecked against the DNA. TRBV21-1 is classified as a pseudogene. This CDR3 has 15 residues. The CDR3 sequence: CASTPRSGGTDTQYF. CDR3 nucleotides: TGTGCCAGCACGCCGCGTAGCGGGGGAACAGATACGCAGTATTTT.

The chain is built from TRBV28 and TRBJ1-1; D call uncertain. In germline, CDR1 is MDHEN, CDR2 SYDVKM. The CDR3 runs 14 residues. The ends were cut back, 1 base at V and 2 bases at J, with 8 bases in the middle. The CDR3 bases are TGTGCCAGCAGTTTATTACCCAGTAACACTGAAGCTTTCTTT. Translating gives CASSLLPSNTEAFF.

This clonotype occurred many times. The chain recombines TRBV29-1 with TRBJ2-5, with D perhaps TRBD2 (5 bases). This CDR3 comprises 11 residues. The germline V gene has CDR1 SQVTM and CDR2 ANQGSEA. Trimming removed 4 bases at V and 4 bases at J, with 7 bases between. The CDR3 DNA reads TGCAGCGTTGTCGGAGGAGAGACCCAGTACTTC. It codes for CSVVGGETQYF.

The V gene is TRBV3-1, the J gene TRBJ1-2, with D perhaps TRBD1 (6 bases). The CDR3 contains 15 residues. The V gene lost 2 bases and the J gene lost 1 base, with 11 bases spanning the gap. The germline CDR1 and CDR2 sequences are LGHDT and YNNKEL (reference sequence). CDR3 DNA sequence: TGTGCCAGCAGCCAAACCCCGGGACATAACTATGGCTACACCTTC. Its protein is CASSQTPGHNYGYTF.

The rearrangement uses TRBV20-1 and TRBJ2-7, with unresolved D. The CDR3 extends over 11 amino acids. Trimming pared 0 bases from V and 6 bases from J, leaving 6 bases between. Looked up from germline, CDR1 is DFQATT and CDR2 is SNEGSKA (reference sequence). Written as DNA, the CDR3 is TGCAGTGCTAGAGACCAGGTCGAGCAGTACTTC. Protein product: CSARDQVEQYF.